The T cell receptor beta chain under discussion was sequenced for a study of blood T cell repertoires in COVID-19. At the level of the study: From T cells, B-cell-depleted T cells, or PBMCs came the material, which was cDNA or gDNA.

The protocol was immunoSEQ multiplex PCR, while the TCRdb copy is restricted to in-frame clones and leaves out a portion. Seen here are about 95,000 clones, roughly 76% observed once, and the top ten hold less than 6%. The length of the CDR3 is 15 residues. V shed 2 bases and J shed 8 bases, with 15 bases lying between them. Germline CDR1 and CDR2: MRHNA and SNTAGT. The source of this sequence is an elderly man with COVID-19, enrolled during active disease. Sequencing was done on a sample of peripheral blood. This chain connects TRBV6-4 to TRBJ1-4; D possibly corresponds to TRBD1 (5 bases). The chain's CDR3 is CASSDSSGREEKLFF. The CDR3 DNA is TGTGCCAGCAGTGACAGTTCAGGGCGGGAAGAAAAACTGTTTTTT.